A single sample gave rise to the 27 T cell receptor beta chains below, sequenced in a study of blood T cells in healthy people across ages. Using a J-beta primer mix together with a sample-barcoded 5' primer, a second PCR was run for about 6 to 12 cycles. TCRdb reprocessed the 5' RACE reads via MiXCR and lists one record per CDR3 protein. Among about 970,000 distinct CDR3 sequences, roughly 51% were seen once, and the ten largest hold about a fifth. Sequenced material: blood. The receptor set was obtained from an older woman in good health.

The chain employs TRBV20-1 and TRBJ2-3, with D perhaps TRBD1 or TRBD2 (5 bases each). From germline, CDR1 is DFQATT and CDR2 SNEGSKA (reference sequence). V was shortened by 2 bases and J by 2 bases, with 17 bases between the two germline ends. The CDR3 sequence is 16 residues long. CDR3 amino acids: CSARPLGASFTDTQYF. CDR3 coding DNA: TGCAGTGCTAGACCCCTTGGGGCTAGCTTCACAGATACGCAGTATTTT.

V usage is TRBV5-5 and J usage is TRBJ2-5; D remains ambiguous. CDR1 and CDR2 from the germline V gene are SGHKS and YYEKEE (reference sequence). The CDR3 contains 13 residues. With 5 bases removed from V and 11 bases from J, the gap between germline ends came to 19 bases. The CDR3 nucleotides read TGTGCCAGCAGATTTCCGGGTTACAATGAGCAGTACTTC. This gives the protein CASRFPGYNEQYF. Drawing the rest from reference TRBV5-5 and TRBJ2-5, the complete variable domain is DAGVTQSPTHLIKTRGQQVTLRCSPISGHKSVSWYQQVLGQGPQFIFQYYEKEERGRGNFPDRFSARQFPNYSSELNVNALLLGDSALYLCASRFPGYNEQYFGPGTRLLVL.

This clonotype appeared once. CDR3 nucleotides: TGCGCCAGCAGCTCCGACAGGGCCCTCACCGGGGAGCTGTTTTTT. This translates into CASSSDRALTGELFF. This rearrangement joins TRBV5-1 to TRBJ2-2, with 7 bases lining up with TRBD1. CDR1 is SGHRS and CDR2 is YFSETQ in the germline V gene. Unmatched junction bases numbered 6, after V lost 3 bases and J lost 4 bases. There are 15 residues in the CDR3.

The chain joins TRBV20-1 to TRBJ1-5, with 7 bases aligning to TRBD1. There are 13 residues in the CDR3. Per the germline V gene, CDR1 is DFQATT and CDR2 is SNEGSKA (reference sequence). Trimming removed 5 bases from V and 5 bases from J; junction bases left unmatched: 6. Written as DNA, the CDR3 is TGCAGTGCTGTACTCGACAGGGATCAGCCCCAGCATTTT. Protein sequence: CSAVLDRDQPQHF.

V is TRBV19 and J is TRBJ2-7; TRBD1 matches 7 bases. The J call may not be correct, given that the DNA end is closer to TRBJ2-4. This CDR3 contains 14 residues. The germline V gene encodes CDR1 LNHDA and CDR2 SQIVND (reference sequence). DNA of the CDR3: TGTGCCAGTACCCCCGACAGGGACAAAAACATTCAGTACTTC. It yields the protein CASTPDRDKNIQYF.

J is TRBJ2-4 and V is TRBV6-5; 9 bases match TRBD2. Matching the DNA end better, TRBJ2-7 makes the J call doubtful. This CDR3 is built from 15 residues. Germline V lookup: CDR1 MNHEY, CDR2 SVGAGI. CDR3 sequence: CASSYSNSGSHEQYF. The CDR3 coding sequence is TGTGCCAGCAGTTACTCGAATAGCGGGAGCCACGAGCAGTACTTC.

DNA of the CDR3: TGTGCCAGCCAGCGGGACCCCTCGAACACCGGGGAGCTGTTTTTT. It encodes CASQRDPSNTGELFF. The V call is TRBV6-1, the J call TRBJ2-2; 7 bases map to TRBD2. Losses at the gene ends were 8 bases for V and 0 bases for J; bases not matched to a gene: 6. Germline V gene data show CDR1 as MNHNS and CDR2 as SASEGT. The CDR3 totals 15 residues.

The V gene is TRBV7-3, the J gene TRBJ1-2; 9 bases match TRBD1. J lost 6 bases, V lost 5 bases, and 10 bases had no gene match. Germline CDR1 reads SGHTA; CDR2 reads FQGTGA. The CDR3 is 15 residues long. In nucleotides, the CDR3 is TGTGCCAGCAGCCCGGGACAGGGCTATAAGAATGGCTACACCTTC. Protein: CASSPGQGYKNGYTF.

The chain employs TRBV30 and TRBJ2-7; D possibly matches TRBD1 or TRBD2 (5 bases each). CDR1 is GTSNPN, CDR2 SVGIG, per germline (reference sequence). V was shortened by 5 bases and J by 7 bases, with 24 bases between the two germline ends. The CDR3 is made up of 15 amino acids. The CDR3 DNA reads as TGTGCCTGGGACCGGGGACGACTCTCCTACAATGAGCAGTACTTC. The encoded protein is CAWDRGRLSYNEQYF.

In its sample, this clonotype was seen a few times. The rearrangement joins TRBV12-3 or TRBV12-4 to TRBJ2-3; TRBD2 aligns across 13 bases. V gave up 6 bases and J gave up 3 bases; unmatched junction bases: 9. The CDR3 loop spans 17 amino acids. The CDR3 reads CASSRGLAGVETDTQYF. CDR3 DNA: TGTGCCAGCAGCCGAGGACTAGCGGGAGTTGAGACAGATACGCAGTATTTT.

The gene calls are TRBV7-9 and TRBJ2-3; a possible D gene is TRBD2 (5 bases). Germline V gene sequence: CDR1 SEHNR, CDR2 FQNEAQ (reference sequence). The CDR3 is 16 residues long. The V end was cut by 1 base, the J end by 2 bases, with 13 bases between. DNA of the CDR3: TGTGCCAGCAGCTTAGTGCCAGCGGACCCCACAGATACGCAGTATTTT. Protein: CASSLVPADPTDTQYF.

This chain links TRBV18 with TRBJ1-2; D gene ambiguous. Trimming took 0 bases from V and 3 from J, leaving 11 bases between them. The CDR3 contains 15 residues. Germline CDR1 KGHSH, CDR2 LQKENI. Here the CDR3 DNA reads TGTGCCAGCTCACCACCCGGGGTTCTCGACTATGGCTACACCTTC. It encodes CASSPPGVLDYGYTF.

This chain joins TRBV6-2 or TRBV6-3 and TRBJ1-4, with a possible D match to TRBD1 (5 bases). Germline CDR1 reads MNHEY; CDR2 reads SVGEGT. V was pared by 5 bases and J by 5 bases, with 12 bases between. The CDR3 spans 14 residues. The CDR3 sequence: CASSDGQWNEKLFF. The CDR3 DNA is TGTGCCAGCAGTGATGGACAATGGAATGAAAAACTGTTTTTT.

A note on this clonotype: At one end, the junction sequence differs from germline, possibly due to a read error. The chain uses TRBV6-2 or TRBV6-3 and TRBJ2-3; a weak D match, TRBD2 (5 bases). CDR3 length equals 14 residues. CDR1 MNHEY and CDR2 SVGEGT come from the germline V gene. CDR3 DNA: TGTGCCAGTAGTTTTATCCTAGCCACAGATACGCAGTATTTT. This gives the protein CASSFILATDTQYF.

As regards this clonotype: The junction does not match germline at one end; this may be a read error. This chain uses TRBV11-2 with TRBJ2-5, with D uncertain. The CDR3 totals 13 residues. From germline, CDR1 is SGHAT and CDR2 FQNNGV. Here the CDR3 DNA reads TGTACCAGCAGCTTAAATTCGGTGGAGACCCAGTACTTC. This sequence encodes CTSSLNSVETQYF.

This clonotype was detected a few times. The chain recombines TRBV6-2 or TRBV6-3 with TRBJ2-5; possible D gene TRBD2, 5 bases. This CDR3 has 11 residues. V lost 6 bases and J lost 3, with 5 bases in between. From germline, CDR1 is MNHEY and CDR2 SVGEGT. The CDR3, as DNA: TGTGCCAGCAGCGGGAAAGAGACCCAGTACTTC. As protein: CASSGKETQYF.

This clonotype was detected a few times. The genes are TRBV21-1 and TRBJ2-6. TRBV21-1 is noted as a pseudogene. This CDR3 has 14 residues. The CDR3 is CASSKDSGANVLTF. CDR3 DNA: TGTGCCAGCAGCAAAGACTCTGGGGCCAACGTCCTGACTTTC.

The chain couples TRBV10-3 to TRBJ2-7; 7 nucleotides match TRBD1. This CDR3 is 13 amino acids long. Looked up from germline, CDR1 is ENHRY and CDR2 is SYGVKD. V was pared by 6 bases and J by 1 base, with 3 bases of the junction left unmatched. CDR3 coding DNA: TGTGCCATCAGCCCGACAGGGTCCTACGAGCAGTACTTC. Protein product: CAISPTGSYEQYF.

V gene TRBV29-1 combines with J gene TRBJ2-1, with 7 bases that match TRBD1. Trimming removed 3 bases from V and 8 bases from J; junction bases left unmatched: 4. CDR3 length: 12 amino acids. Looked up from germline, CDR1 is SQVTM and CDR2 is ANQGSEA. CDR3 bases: TGCAGCGTTGAGACAGGGAGAGATGAGCAGTTCTTC. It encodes CSVETGRDEQFF.

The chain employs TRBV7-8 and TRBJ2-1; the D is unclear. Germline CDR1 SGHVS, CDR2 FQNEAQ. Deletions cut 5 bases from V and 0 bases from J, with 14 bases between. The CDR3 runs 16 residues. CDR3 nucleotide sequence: TGTGCCAGCAGCCGTTTCGAATCAGGCTCCTACAATGAGCAGTTCTTC. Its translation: CASSRFESGSYNEQFF.

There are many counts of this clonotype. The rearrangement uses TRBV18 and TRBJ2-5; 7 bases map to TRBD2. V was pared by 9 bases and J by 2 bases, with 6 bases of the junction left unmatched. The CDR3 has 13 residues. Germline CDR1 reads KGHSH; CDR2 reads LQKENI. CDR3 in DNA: TGTGCCAGTAGTCCTAGCGGACAAGAGACCCAGTACTTC. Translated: CASSPSGQETQYF.

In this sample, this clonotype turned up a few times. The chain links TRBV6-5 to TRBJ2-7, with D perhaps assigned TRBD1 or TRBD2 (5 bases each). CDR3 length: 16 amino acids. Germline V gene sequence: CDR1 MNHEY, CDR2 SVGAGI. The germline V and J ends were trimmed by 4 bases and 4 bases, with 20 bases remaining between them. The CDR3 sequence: CASSFISGTQQYEQYF. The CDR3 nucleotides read TGTGCCAGCAGTTTCATATCCGGGACGCAACAATACGAGCAGTACTTC.

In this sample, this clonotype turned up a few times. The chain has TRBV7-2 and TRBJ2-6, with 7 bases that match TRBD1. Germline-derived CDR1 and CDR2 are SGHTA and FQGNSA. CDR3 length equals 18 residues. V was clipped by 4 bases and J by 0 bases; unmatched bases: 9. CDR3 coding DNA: TGTGCCAGCAGCTCACCGGGACAGAGGTCCTCTGGGGCCAACGTCCTGACTTTC. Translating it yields CASSSPGQRSSGANVLTF.

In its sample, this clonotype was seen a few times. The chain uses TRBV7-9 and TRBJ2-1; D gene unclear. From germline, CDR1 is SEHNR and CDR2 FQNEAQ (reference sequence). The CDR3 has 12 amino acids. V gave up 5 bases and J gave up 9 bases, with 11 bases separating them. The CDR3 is CASSATVGEQFF. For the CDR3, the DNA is TGTGCCAGCAGCGCTACGGTCGGTGAGCAGTTCTTC.

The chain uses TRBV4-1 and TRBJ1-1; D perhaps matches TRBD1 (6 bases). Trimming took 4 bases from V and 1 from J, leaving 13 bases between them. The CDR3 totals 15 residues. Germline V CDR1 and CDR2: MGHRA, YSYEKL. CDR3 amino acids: CASSPRTAENTEAFF. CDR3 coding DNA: TGCGCCAGCAGCCCAAGGACAGCCGAGAACACTGAAGCTTTCTTT.

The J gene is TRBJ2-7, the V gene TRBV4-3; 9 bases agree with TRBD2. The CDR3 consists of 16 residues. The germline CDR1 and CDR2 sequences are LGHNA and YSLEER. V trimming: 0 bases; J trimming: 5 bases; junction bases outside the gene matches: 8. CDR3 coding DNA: TGCGCCAGCAGCCAAGATGCCTTTGCTAGCGGGGACGAGCAGTACTTC. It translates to CASSQDAFASGDEQYF.

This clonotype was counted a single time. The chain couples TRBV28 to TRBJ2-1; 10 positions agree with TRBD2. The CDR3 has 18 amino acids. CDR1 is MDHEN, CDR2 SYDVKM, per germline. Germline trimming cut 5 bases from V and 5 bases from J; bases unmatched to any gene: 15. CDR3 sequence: CASSEPPRIAGGNNEQFF. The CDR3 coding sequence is TGTGCCAGCAGTGAACCTCCAAGGATAGCGGGGGGTAACAATGAGCAGTTCTTC.